The clone carrying this T cell receptor beta chain was recorded once. Its antigen is unknown. The CDR3 loop spans 16 amino acids. Germline CDR1 and CDR2: SGHDT and YYEEEE. V lost 4 bases to trimming and J lost 0 bases; unmatched junction nucleotides: 6. This sample was included in a study of PD-1 blockade in classical Hodgkin lymphoma. Broader study findings: Patients excluded were those beginning nivolumab under 1 year after ASCT.

Noted time point: cycle 4 day 1 (C4D1), after 6 weeks of nivolumab. Relapses following autologous stem cell transplantation were seen in all patients, with brentuximab vedotin exposure varying. The protocol was immunoSEQ multiplex PCR, while the TCRdb copy is restricted to in-frame clones and leaves out a portion. Among about 50,000 clones listed, 90% were seen once. The V and J genes are TRBV5-6 and TRBJ1-4, with 7 positions matching TRBD1. The sequence was obtained from a human donor with classical Hodgkin lymphoma. The sequencing here drew on peripheral blood mononuclear cells (PBMCs), taken before the fourth cycle of nivolumab. DNA for the CDR3: TGTGCCAGCAGCCGACAGGGAATTGCAACTAATGAAAAACTGTTTTTT. This translates into CASSRQGIATNEKLFF.